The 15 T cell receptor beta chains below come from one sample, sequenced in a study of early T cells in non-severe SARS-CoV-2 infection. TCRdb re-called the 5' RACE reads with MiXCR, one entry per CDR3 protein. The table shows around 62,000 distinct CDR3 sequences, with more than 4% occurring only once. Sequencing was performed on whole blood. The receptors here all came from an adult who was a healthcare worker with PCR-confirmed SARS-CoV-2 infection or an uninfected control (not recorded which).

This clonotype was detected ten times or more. CDR3 sequence: CASSPPTGRSYEQYF. The CDR3 coding sequence is TGTGCCAGCTCACCTCCCACAGGGAGGTCCTACGAGCAGTACTTC. V is TRBV18 and J is TRBJ2-7; D may be TRBD1 or TRBD2 (6 bases each). CDR3 length: 15 residues. V lost 3 bases and J 1 base, leaving 13 bases between the germline ends. Germline CDR1 and CDR2: KGHSH and LQKENI.

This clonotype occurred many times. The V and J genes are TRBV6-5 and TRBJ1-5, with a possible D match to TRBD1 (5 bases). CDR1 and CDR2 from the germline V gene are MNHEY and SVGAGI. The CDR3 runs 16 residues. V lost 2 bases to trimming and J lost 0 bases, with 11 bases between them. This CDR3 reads CASSYRADSSNQPQHF. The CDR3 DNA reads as TGTGCCAGCAGTTACAGAGCAGACAGTAGCAATCAGCCCCAGCATTTT.

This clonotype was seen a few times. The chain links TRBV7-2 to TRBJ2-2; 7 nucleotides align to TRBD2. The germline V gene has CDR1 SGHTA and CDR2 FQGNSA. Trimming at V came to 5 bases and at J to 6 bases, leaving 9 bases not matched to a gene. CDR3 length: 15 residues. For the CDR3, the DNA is TGTGCCAGCAGCCCCAGGACTAGTGAAGCCGGGGAGCTGTTTTTT. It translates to CASSPRTSEAGELFF.

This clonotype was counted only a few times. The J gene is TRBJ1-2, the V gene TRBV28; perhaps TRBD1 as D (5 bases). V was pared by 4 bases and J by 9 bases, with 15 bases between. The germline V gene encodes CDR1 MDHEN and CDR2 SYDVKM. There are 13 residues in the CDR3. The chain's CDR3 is CASSSRGGESYTF. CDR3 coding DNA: TGTGCCAGCAGTTCCCGGGGGGGTGAAAGCTACACCTTC.

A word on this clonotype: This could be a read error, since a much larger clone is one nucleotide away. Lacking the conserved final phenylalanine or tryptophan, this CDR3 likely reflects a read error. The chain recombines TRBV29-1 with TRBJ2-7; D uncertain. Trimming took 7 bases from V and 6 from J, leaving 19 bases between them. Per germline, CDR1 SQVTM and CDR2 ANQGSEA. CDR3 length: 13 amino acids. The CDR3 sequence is CSALLTERLEQYS. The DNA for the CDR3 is TGCAGCGCCCTTTTGACGGAGCGCCTCGAGCAGTACTCC.

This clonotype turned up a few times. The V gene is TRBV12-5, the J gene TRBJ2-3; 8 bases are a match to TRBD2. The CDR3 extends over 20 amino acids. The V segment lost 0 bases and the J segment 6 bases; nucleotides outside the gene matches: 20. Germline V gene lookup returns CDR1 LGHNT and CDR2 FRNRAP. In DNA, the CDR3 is TGTGCTAGTGGTTTGGTTATCGGGTGGGAGAGCGGGGGACCAAGCGATACGCAGTATTTT. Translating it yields CASGLVIGWESGGPSDTQYF.

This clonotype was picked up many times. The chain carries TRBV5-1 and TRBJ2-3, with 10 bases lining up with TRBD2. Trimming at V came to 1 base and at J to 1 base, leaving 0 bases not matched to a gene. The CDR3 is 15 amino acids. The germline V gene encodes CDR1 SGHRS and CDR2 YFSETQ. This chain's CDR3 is CASSLTSGGTDTQYF. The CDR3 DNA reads TGCGCCAGCAGCTTGACTAGCGGGGGCACAGATACGCAGTATTTT.

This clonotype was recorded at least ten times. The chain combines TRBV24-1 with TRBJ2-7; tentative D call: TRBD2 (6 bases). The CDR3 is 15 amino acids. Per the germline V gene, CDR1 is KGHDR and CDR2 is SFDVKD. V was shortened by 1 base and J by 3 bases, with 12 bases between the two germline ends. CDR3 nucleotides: TGTGCCACCAGTGATTTAAGGGACTGGCACTACGAGCAGTACTTC. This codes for CATSDLRDWHYEQYF.

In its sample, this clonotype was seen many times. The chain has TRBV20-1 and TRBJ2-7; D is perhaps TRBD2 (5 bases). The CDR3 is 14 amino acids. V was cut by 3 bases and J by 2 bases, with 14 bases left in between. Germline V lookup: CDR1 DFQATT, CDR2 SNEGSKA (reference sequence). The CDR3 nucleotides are TGCAGTGCTAGCCGGACTGGGCGCCCCTACGAGCAGTACTTC. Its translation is CSASRTGRPYEQYF.

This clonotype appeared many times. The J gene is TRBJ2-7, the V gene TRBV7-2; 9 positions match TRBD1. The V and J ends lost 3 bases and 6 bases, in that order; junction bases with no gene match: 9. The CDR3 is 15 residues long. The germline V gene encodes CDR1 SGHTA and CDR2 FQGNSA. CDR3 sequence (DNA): TGTGCCAGCAGCTTGGCTCCGGGACAGGGAGGCGAGCAGTACTTC. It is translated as CASSLAPGQGGEQYF.

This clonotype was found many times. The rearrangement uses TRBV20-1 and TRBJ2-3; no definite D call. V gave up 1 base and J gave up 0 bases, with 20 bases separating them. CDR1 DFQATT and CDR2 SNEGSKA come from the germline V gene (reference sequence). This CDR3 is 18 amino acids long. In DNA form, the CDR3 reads TGCAGTGCTAGAGCCCCGCCCCCACTGGGCAGGAGCACAGATACGCAGTATTTT. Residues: CSARAPPPLGRSTDTQYF.

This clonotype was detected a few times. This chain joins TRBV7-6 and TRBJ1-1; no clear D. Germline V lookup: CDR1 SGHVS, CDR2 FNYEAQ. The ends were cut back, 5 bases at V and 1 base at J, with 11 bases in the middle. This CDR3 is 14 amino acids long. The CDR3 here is CASSPNPRNTEAFF. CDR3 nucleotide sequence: TGTGCCAGCAGCCCAAATCCTAGGAACACTGAAGCTTTCTTT.

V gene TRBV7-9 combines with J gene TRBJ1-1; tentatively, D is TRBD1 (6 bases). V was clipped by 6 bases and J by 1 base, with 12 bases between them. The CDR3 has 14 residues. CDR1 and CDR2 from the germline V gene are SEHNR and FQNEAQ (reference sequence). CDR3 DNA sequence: TGTGCCAGCAGTCACCGACAGGAGAACACTGAAGCTTTCTTT. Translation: CASSHRQENTEAFF.

CDR3 bases: TGTGCCAGCAGCGCACAGGGCACCTACAATGAGCAGTTCTTC. It encodes CASSAQGTYNEQFF. V and J are TRBV14 and TRBJ2-1, with a tentative D call TRBD1 (6 bases). This CDR3 has 14 residues. V lost 5 bases and J 2 bases, leaving 10 bases between the germline ends. The germline V gene has CDR1 SGHDN and CDR2 FVKESK.

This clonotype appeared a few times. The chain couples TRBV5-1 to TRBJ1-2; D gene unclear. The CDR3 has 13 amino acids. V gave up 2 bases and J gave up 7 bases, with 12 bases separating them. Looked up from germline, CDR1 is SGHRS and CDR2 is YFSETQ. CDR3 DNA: TGCGCCAGCAGCTTCAAGGGAGATATTGGCTACACCTTC. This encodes CASSFKGDIGYTF.